The 9 T cell receptor beta chains presented below share a single source sample, sequenced in a study of human T cells and chemical hapten exposure. TCRdb recomputed calls from the RACE reads with MiXCR, one row per CDR3 protein. Of some 38,000 distinct CDR3 sequences in the sample, more than 9% are singletons; the top ten hold 26%. Regarding time point: patch test 3, about 24 weeks after DPC sensitization. Treatment reported: therapeutic diphenylcyclopropenone sensitization with weekly scalp DPC. The authors' total RNA extraction used unfractionated whole blood. Source: whole blood, taken in connection with sensitization to the hapten diphenylcyclopropenone (DPC). These receptors originate from a man aged 45-60 years with alopecia areata. Some clones in this sample may be carry-over from other donors' samples.

There are a few counts of this clonotype. The V and J genes are TRBV10-3 and TRBJ1-3; D is undetermined. CDR3 length equals 11 residues. Trimming took off 10 bases at V and 4 bases at J, with 8 bases between the two ends. CDR1 is ENHRY and CDR2 is SYGVKD in the germline V gene. The CDR3 region has the DNA TGTGCCACCGCAGGCGGAAACACCATATATTTT. Its translation is CATAGGNTIYF.

Ten or more counts support this clonotype. The V and J genes are TRBV6-2 or TRBV6-3 and TRBJ2-7, with D possibly being TRBD2 (5 bases). V was cut by 10 bases and J by 3 bases, with 19 bases left in between. Germline loops: CDR1 MNHEY, CDR2 SVGEGT. CDR3 length equals 14 residues. The CDR3 protein is CATHPRGPIYEQYF. CDR3 nucleotides: TGTGCCACCCACCCACGGGGTCCTATCTACGAGCAGTACTTC.

The table lists this clonotype with a few counts. One junction end disagrees with the germline gene, perhaps due to a read error. The chain recombines TRBV2 with TRBJ2-1, with 10 bases aligning to TRBD2. CDR1 and CDR2 (germline): SNHLY, FYNNEI. This CDR3 contains 11 residues. CDR3 in amino acids: CAGRTSGEASF. The CDR3 region has the DNA TGTGCCGGACGGACTAGCGGAGAGGCGTCCTTC.

The chain couples TRBV6-2 or TRBV6-3 to TRBJ2-1; D uncertain. With 6 bases removed from V and 4 bases from J, the gap between germline ends came to 10 bases. From germline, CDR1 is MNHEY and CDR2 SVGEGT. This CDR3 contains 13 residues. This chain's CDR3 is CASSFTEYNEQFF. The CDR3 region has the DNA TGTGCCAGCAGCTTTACAGAGTACAATGAGCAGTTCTTC.

Many counts were recorded for this clonotype. V gene TRBV7-9 combines with J gene TRBJ2-1; D is perhaps TRBD2 (5 bases). With 0 bases removed from V and 6 bases from J, the gap between germline ends came to 6 bases. The germline V gene has CDR1 SEHNR and CDR2 FQNEAQ (reference sequence). CDR3 length: 13 residues. This CDR3 reads CASSLAAGNEQFF. As DNA, the CDR3 is TGTGCCAGCAGCTTAGCGGCGGGCAATGAGCAGTTCTTC.

This clonotype appeared a few times. The chain links TRBV29-1 to TRBJ1-4; D might be TRBD1 (5 bases). The germline V gene has CDR1 SQVTM and CDR2 ANQGSEA. The CDR3 contains 13 residues. With 4 bases removed from V and 8 bases from J, the gap between germline ends came to 14 bases. This chain's CDR3 is CSVVGIGGEKLFF. CDR3 bases: TGCAGCGTTGTTGGCATCGGGGGGGAAAAACTGTTTTTT. The entire variable domain, with the rest obtained from reference TRBV29-1 and TRBJ1-4, is as follows: SAVISQKPSRDICQRGTSLTIQCQVDSQVTMMFWYRQQPGQSLTLIATANQGSEATYESGFVIDKFPISRPNLTFSTLTVSNMSPEDSSIYLCSVVGIGGEKLFFGSGTQLSVL.

This clonotype counts as medium-sized. This sequence joins TRBV7-9 and TRBJ2-1; 10 nucleotides match TRBD1. The CDR3 is 15 residues long. Germline loops: CDR1 SEHNR, CDR2 FQNEAQ (reference sequence). V dropped 4 bases and J dropped 6; count of bases not matched to a gene: 6. CDR3 amino acids: CASSSHRTGGNEQFF. CDR3 sequence (DNA): TGTGCCAGCAGCTCGCACCGGACAGGGGGCAATGAGCAGTTCTTC.

The sample holds many counts of this clonotype. The chain employs TRBV29-1 and TRBJ2-2; D gene uncertain. The CDR3 runs to 14 residues. The V end was cut by 7 bases, the J end by 1 base, with 13 bases between. Per the germline V gene, CDR1 is SQVTM and CDR2 is ANQGSEA. CDR3 amino acids: CSALYAVNTGELFF. The CDR3 DNA is TGCAGCGCTTTGTATGCAGTGAACACCGGGGAGCTGTTTTTT.

This sequence joins TRBV3-1 and TRBJ1-1; TRBD1 might be the D (6 bases). Germline CDR1 is LGHDT and CDR2 is YNNKEL (reference sequence). Trimming pared 7 bases from V and 2 bases from J, leaving 14 bases between. The CDR3 consists of 14 residues. The chain's CDR3 is CASNWGQPNTEAFF. CDR3 DNA: TGTGCCAGCAATTGGGGGCAGCCAAACACTGAAGCTTTCTTT.